The T cell receptor (beta chain) under discussion was sequenced for a study of regulatory T cells in long-lasting Graves disease. Time point here: persistent/refractory GD, antithyroid drugs over 5 years with positive TRAb. Preparation of the TCR library used RNA extracted from PBMCs. The V segment lost 4 bases and the J segment 5 bases; nucleotides outside the gene matches: 6. There are 16 residues in the CDR3. The TCR beta library used iRepertoire HTBI primers with Arm-PCR amplification of CDR3. One entry per CDR3 protein, called by TCRdb with MiXCR from the multiplex PCR reads. The sample carries under 500,000 distinct CDR3 sequences, around 21% recorded once.

The chain is built from TRBV12-3 or TRBV12-4 and TRBJ2-3, with 13 bases matching TRBD2. Sequences were derived from peripheral blood mononuclear cells (PBMCs), sampled when the disease was refractory, from a patient treated with antithyroid drugs. This receptor was taken from a female donor with Graves disease. The CDR3 spells CASSSGLAGAKDTQYF. DNA of the CDR3: TGTGCCAGCAGTTCTGGACTAGCGGGAGCGAAAGATACGCAGTATTTT.